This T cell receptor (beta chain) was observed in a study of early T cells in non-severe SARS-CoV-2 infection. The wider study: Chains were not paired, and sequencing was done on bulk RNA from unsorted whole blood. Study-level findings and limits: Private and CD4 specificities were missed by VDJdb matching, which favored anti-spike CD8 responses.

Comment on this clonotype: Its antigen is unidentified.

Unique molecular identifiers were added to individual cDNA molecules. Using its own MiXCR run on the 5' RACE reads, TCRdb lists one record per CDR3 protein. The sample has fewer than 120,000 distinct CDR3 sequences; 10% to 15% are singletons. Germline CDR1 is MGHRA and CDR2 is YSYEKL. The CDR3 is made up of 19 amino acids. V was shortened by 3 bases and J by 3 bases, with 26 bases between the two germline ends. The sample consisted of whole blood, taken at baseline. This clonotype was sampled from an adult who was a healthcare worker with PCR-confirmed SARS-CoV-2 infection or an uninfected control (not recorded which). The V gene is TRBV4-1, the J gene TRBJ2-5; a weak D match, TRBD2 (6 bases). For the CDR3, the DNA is TGCGCCAGCAGCCACGCCTCCGGGACTCGCAACACGTACAAAGAGACCCAGTACTTC. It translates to CASSHASGTRNTYKETQYF.